Described below is a single TCR beta chain sequence and its context. Its antigen is currently unknown. The V and J ends lost 3 bases and 3 bases respectively, with 11 bases between them. CDR3 size: 13 residues. The V gene's germline CDR1 is SQVTM and CDR2 ANQGSEA. This table comes from immunoSEQ multiplex PCR, and its TCRdb copy is limited to in-frame clones, with some not included. This sample yields 150,000 to 200,000 clones, of which approximately 90% are seen a single time; about 4.4% belongs to the top ten. The sample belongs to a study of T cell responses to AZD1222 COVID-19 vaccine. Findings and limits, study-wide: Sampled repertoires all dated from after the peak T cell response.

The TCR comes from an adult in good health. The sequences come from peripheral blood, collected on day 0 of AZD1222 vaccination. This chain connects TRBV29-1 to TRBJ1-1; no definite D call. CDR3 coding DNA: TGCAGCGTTGAGGAGGCATGGGACACTGAAGCTTTCTTT. This translates into CSVEEAWDTEAFF.